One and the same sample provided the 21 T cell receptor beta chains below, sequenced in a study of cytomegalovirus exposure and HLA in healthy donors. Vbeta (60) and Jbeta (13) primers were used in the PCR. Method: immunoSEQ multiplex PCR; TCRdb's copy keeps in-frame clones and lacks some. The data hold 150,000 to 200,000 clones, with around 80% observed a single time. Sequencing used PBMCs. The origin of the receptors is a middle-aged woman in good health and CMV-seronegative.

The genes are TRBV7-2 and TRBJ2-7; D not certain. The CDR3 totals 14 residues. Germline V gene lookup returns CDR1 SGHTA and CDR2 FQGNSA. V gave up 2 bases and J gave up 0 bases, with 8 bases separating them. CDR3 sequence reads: CASSLSYSSYEQYF. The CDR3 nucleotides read TGTGCCAGCAGCTTAAGTTACAGCTCCTACGAGCAGTACTTC.

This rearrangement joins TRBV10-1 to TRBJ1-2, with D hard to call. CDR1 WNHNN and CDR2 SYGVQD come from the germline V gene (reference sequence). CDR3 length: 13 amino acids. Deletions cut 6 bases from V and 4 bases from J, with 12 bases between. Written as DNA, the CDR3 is TGCGCCAGCAGCAGAAACAGATCCTATGGCTACACCTTC. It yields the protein CASSRNRSYGYTF.

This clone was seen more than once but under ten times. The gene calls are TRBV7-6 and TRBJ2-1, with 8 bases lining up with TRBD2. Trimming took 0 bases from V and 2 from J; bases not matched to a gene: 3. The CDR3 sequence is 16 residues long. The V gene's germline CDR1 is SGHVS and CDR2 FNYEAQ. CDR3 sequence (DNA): TGTGCCAGCAGCTTAGCTTCCGGGGGGGCCTACAATGAGCAGTTCTTC. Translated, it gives CASSLASGGAYNEQFF.

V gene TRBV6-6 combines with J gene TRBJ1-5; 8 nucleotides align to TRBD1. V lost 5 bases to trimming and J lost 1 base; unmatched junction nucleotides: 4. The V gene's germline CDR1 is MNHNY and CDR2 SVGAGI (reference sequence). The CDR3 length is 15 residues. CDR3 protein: CASSSRGRSNQPQHF. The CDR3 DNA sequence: TGTGCCAGCAGTAGCAGGGGGCGCAGCAATCAGCCCCAGCATTTT.

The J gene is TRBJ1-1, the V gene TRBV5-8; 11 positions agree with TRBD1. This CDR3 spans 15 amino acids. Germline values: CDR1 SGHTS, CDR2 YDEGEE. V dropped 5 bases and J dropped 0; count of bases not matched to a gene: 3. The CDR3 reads CASRWTGGLNTEAFF. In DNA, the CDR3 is TGTGCCAGCAGGTGGACAGGGGGCTTGAACACTGAAGCTTTCTTT.

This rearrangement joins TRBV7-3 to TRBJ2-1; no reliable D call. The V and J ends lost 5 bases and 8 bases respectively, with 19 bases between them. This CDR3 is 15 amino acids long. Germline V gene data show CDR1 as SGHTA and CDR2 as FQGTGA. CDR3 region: CASSPRLSRSDEQFF. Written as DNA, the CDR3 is TGTGCCAGCAGCCCCCGATTGTCTAGGTCGGATGAGCAGTTCTTC.

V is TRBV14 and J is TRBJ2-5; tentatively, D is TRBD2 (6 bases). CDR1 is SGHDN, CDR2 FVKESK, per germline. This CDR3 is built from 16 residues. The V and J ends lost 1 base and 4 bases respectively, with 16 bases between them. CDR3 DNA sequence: TGTGCCAGCAGCCAAGGGAGGGGACGGTGGAGAGAGACCCAGTACTTC. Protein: CASSQGRGRWRETQYF.

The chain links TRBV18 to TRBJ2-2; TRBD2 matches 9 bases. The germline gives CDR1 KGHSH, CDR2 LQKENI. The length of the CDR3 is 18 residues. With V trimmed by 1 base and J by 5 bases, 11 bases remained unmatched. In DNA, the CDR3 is TGTGCCAGCTCACCACAGGGACGCGGACTAGCGATAACCGGGGAGCTGTTTTTT. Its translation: CASSPQGRGLAITGELFF.

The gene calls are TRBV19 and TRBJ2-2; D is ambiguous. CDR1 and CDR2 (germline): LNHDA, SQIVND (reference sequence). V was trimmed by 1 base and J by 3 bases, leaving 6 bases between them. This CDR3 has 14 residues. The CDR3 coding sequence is TGTGCCAGTAGTATAGCCGCGGACACCGGGGAGCTGTTTTTT. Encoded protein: CASSIAADTGELFF. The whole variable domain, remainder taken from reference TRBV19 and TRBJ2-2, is DGGITQSPKYLFRKEGQNVTLSCEQNLNHDAMYWYRQDPGQGLRLIYYSQIVNDFQKGDIAEGYSVSREKKESFPLTVTSAQKNPTAFYLCASSIAADTGELFFGEGSRLTVL.

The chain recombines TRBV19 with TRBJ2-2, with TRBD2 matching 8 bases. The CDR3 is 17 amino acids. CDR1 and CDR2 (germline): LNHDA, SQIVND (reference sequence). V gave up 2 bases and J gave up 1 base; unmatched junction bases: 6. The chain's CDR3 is CASSILSGSWNTGELFF. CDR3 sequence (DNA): TGTGCCAGTAGTATACTGAGCGGGAGTTGGAACACCGGGGAGCTGTTTTTT.

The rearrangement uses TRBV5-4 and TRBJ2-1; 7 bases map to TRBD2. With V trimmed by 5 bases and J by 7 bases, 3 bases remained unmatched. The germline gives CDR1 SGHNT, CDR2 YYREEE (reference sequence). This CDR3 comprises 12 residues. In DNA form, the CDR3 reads TGTGCCAGCAGTTTACTAGCGAATGAGCAGTTCTTC. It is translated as CASSLLANEQFF. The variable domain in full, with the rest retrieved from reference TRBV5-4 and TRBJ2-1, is ETGVTQSPTHLIKTRGQQVTLRCSSQSGHNTVSWYQQALGQGPQFIFQYYREEENGRGNFPPRFSGLQFPNYSSELNVNALELDDSALYLCASSLLANEQFFGPGTRLTVL.

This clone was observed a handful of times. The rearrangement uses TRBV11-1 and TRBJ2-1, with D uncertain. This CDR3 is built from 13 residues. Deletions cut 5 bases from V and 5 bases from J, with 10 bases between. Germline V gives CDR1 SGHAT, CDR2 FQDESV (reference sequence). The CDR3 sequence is CASSGASNNEQFF. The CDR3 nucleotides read TGTGCCAGCAGCGGAGCATCTAACAATGAGCAGTTCTTC.

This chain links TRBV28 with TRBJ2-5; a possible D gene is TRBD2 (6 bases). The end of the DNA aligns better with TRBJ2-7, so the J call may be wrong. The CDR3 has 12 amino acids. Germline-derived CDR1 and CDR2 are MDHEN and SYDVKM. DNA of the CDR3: TGTGCCAGCAGCAGGGAGGTACACGAGCAGTACTTC. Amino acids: CASSREVHEQYF.

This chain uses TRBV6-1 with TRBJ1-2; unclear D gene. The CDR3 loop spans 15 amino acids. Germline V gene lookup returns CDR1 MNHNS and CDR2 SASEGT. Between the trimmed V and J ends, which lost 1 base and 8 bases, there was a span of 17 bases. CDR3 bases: TGTGCCAGCAGTGAAGAAGCCCGCCCGGGAGGGGGCTACACCTTC. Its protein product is CASSEEARPGGGYTF.

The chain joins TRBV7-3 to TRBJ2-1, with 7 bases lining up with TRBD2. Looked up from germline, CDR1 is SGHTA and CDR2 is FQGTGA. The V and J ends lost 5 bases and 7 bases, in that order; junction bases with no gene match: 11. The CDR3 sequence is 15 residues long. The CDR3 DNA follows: TGTGCCAGCAGCCTAAGCGGGATTGCAGGGAATGAGCAGTTCTTC. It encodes CASSLSGIAGNEQFF.

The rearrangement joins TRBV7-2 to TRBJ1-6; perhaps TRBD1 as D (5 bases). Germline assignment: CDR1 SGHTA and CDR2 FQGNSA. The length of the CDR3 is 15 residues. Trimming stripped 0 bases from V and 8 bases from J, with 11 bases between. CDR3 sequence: CASSLAQGWDSPLHF. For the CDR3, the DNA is TGTGCCAGCAGCTTAGCCCAGGGATGGGATTCACCCCTCCACTTT.

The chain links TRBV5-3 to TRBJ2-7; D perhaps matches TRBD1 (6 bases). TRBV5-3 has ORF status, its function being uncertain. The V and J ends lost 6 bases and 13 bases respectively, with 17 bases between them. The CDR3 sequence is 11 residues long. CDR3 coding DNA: TGTGCCAGAATTGGCAGGGGAAAATCTTACGTC. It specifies CARIGRGKSYV.

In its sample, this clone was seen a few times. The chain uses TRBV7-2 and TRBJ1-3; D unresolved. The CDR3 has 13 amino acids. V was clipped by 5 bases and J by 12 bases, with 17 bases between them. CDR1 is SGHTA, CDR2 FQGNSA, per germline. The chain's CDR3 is CASSAGRGRYIYF. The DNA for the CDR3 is TGTGCCAGCAGCGCCGGACGGGGTCGCTACATATATTTT.

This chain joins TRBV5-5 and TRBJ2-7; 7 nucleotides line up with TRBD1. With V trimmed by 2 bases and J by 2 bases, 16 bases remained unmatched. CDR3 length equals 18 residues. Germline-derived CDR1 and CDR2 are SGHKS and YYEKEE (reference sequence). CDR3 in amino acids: CASSLSPLTGVSAYEQYF. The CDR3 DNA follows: TGTGCCAGCAGCTTAAGCCCCCTCACAGGGGTCTCTGCCTACGAGCAGTACTTC.

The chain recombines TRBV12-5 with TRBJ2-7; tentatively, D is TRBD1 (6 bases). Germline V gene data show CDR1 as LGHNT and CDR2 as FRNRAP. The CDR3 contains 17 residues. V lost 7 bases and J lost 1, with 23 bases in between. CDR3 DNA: TGTGCTAGTGCCCTTCAGGGGTCCCCCCTCAAATCCTACGAGCAGTACGTC. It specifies CASALQGSPLKSYEQYV.

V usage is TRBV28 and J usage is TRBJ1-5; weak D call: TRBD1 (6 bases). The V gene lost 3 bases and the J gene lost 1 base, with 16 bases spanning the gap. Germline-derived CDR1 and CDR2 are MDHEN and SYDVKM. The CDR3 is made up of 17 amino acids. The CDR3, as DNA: TGTGCCAGCAGTTTCGAACAGGGAAGGCCGAGCAATCAGCCCCAGCATTTT. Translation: CASSFEQGRPSNQPQHF. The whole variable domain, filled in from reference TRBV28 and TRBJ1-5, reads DVKVTQSSRYLVKRTGEKVFLECVQDMDHENMFWYRQDPGLGLRLIYFSYDVKMKEKGDIPEGYSVSREKKERFSLILESASTNQTSMYLCASSFEQGRPSNQPQHFGDGTRLSIL.